This T cell receptor beta chain was identified in a study of T cells in Graves' hyperthyroidism and ophthalmopathy. The study's findings and limits: The model made its ophthalmopathy prediction, and onset followed a median about 6.8 months later. Blood also contained most expanded thyroid clonotypes above 0.001.

No ophthalmopathy progression within 18 months constituted stable Graves' hyperthyroidism. The patients, who ranged from 18 to 65 in age, presented with newly diagnosed hyperthyroidism lasting under 2 months. There are a few counts of this clonotype. What it binds is not known. Deletions cut 2 bases from V and 1 base from J, with 12 bases between. This CDR3 is 15 amino acids long. Per germline, CDR1 DFQATT and CDR2 SNEGSKA (reference sequence). TCR beta CDR3 regions were amplified from RNA. The HTBI primer set was used in a first-round RT-PCR of the TCR CDR3. From the multiplex PCR reads, TCRdb called clonotypes with MiXCR, one entry per CDR3 protein. The repertoire holds under 700,000 distinct CDR3 sequences, with over 15% as singletons.

V is TRBV20-1 and J is TRBJ1-5; D not certain. This clonotype was obtained from a woman aged 18-29 years with Graves' hyperthyroidism. Sequences were obtained from blood. CDR3 in DNA: TGCAGTGCTAGAAAAAACTTTGAGAGCAATCAGCCCCAGCATTTT. This sequence encodes CSARKNFESNQPQHF.